Below are 7 T cell receptor beta chains sequenced from a single sample in a study of T cells after yellow fever vaccination. MiXCR, run by TCRdb on the 5' RACE reads, gives a single entry per CDR3 protein. The sample has some 220,000 distinct CDR3 sequences, about 3% seen once. Sequencing used CD4+ T cells sorted from PBMCs, obtained 10 days after the yellow fever booster vaccination. Every receptor here comes from a man aged 18 to 30 who received the YFV17D yellow fever vaccine.

This clonotype was detected ten times or more. The J gene is TRBJ2-2, the V gene TRBV6-6, with a weak D call TRBD1 (6 bases). CDR3 length: 16 residues. V dropped 6 bases and J dropped 4 bases, with 18 bases sitting between them. Germline lookup yields CDR1 MNHNY and CDR2 SVGAGI (reference sequence). The CDR3 coding sequence is TGTGCCAGCAGGACCGCCCGGACAGCCGCCACCGGGGAGCTGTTTTTT. It yields the protein CASRTARTAATGELFF.

This chain links TRBV2 with TRBJ1-3; D not certain. The CDR3 consists of 14 residues. Germline CDR1 SNHLY, CDR2 FYNNEI. V lost 7 bases and J lost 0, with 10 bases in between. The CDR3 loop is CASKSPNSGNTIYF. In nucleotides, the CDR3 is TGTGCCAGCAAGAGTCCGAACTCTGGAAACACCATATATTTT.

This clonotype was observed at least ten times. This chain joins TRBV11-2 and TRBJ2-7; D is undetermined. The CDR3 contains 14 residues. V lost 1 base, J lost 3 bases, and 10 bases lay in between. The germline CDR1 and CDR2 sequences are SGHAT and FQNNGV. The CDR3 DNA reads TGTGCCAGCAGCTTAGGCAACGAAGGCTACGAGCAGTACGTC. It codes for CASSLGNEGYEQYV.

This sequence joins TRBV7-9 and TRBJ1-1; 9 nucleotides match TRBD1. This CDR3 is built from 16 residues. Germline V CDR1 and CDR2: SEHNR, FQNEAQ (reference sequence). The V segment lost 3 bases and the J segment 2 bases; nucleotides outside the gene matches: 7. CDR3 DNA sequence: TGTGCCAGCAGCTTTCCCGGACAGGGGAGAAACACTGAAGCTTTCTTT. It specifies CASSFPGQGRNTEAFF.

This clonotype has at least ten counts. The chain couples TRBV5-1 to TRBJ1-2; 7 positions agree with TRBD1. The CDR3 length is 14 residues. V shed 4 bases and J 6 bases; nucleotides not matched to a gene: 9. CDR1 is SGHRS and CDR2 is YFSETQ in the germline V gene. The CDR3 here is CASSRDSPIDGYTF. In DNA form, the CDR3 reads TGCGCCAGCAGCCGGGACAGCCCAATTGATGGCTACACCTTC.

Details on this clonotype: It is likely a read error, because the conserved phenylalanine at the end of the CDR3 is missing. The chain joins TRBV18 to TRBJ2-5; possible D gene TRBD1, 5 bases. Germline CDR1 is KGHSH and CDR2 is LQKENI. The CDR3 runs to 15 residues. Trimming cost V 2 bases and J 5 bases, with 15 bases left between them. The CDR3 sequence is CASSPGQGPGETQYL. The DNA of the CDR3 is TGTGCCAGCTCACCAGGGCAGGGCCCAGGGGAGACCCAGTACTTA.

This clonotype appeared many times. This sequence joins TRBV12-3 or TRBV12-4 and TRBJ1-5, with D possibly TRBD1 on 5 matching bases. The CDR3 has 13 amino acids. Trimming took 6 bases from V and 7 from J, leaving 13 bases between them. CDR3 protein: CASSYRGDQPQHF. CDR3 DNA sequence: TGTGCCAGCAGCTACAGAGGGGACCAGCCCCAGCATTTT.